Listed below are T cell receptor beta chains from one sample, sequenced in a study of blood T cell repertoires in COVID-19. Data came from immunoSEQ multiplex PCR; TCRdb stores just in-frame clones and leaves some out. Among some 87,000 clones listed, 85% to 95% were seen once. Material: peripheral blood. These receptors all come from a woman between 55 and 75 years old with active COVID-19. Both conserved end residues are part of each CDR3. A D gene is named only where the DNA matches it firmly. Clone size is not always given. Where it is, it says once, few, many or a class for expanded clones.

J gene	D gene	clone size	V gene	CDR3 DNA	CDR3 protein
TRBJ2-7	TRBD2	-	TRBV29-1	TGCAGCGTTGCTGGGACTAGCGGGGCCGTTAACTACGAGCAGTACTTC	CSVAGTSGAVNYEQYF
TRBJ1-5	TRBD1	-	TRBV2	TGTGCCACGAAGGACAGGGTCGGGAATCAGCCCCAGCATTTT	CATKDRVGNQPQHF
TRBJ2-2	TRBD2	once	TRBV7-8	TGTGCCAGCAGCGTAAGCGGGGCGAACACCGGGGAGCTGTTTTTT	CASSVSGANTGELFF
TRBJ2-7	-	-	TRBV11-3	TGTGCCAGCAGCTTAGGTGTACAGGGATCCTACGAGCAGTACTTC	CASSLGVQGSYEQYF
TRBJ2-1	-	-	TRBV12-3/TRBV12-4	TGTGCCAGCAGTAGGGAGAATGAGCAGTTCTTC	CASSRENEQFF
TRBJ2-7	TRBD2	-	TRBV27	TGTGCCAGCAGTCCCTTTGGCGGGAGGGAAGCCTACGAGCAGTACTTC	CASSPFGGREAYEQYF
TRBJ1-4	-	-	TRBV3-1/TRBV3-2	TGTGCCAGCAGCCGCAGGGGAGCTAATGAAAAACTGTTTTTT	CASSRRGANEKLFF
TRBJ1-2	TRBD1	-	TRBV28	TGTGCCAGCGTAGGGCCGGGACAGGGAAACTATGGCTACACCTTC	CASVGPGQGNYGYTF
TRBJ1-4	TRBD1	-	TRBV11-3	TGTGCCAGCAGCAGAGACAGGGGTAGAGAAAAACTGTTTTTT	CASSRDRGREKLFF
TRBJ2-1	TRBD2	-	TRBV3-1/TRBV3-2	TGTGCCAGCAGCCAAGAACGCGGGGGGAAGTACAATGAGCAGTTCTTC	CASSQERGGKYNEQFF
TRBJ2-1	-	-	TRBV29-1	TGCAGCGTTGACCATGCGGGTGGTACCTACAATGAGCAGTTCTTC	CSVDHAGGTYNEQFF
TRBJ2-5	TRBD1	-	TRBV5-1	TGCGCCAGCAGCAATGACAGGGTATGGGAGACCCAGTACTTC	CASSNDRVWETQYF
TRBJ2-2	-	-	TRBV18	TGTGCCAGCTCACCCGGACAGCGCTGGAACACCGGGGAGCTGTTTTTT	CASSPGQRWNTGELFF
TRBJ2-4	TRBD1	-	TRBV7-9	TGTGCCAGCAGCTTACCGACAGGGGCCAAAAACATTCAGTACTTC	CASSLPTGAKNIQYF
TRBJ1-1	TRBD1	once	TRBV13	TGTGCCAGCAGCCCTACAGGACAGGAGAACACTGAAGCTTTCTTT	CASSPTGQENTEAFF
TRBJ1-1	TRBD1	-	TRBV27	TGTGCCAGCAGTTTACGGCCGGGACAGTCGAACACTGAAGCTTTCTTT	CASSLRPGQSNTEAFF
TRBJ2-3	TRBD1	few	TRBV20-1	TGCAGTGCTAGTTGGACAGGTCGTACCAGCACAGATACGCAGTATTTT	CSASWTGRTSTDTQYF
TRBJ1-1	-	-	TRBV5-1	TGCGCCAGCAGCTTGGCCGTACTGATGGACACTGAAGCTTTCTTT	CASSLAVLMDTEAFF
TRBJ1-1	-	-	TRBV3-1/TRBV3-2	TGTGCCAGCAGCCAAGTCCCCAGAAGGGCCAGGAGGGACACTGAAGCTTTCTTT	CASSQVPRRARRDTEAFF
TRBJ2-1	TRBD2	-	TRBV9	TGTGCCAGCAGCGTCCTAGCGGGGAAATACAATGAGCAGTTCTTC	CASSVLAGKYNEQFF
TRBJ2-7	TRBD1	-	TRBV5-4	TGTGCCAGCAGCTCCCCCGGGACAGGGGTAGACGAGCAGTACTTC	CASSSPGTGVDEQYF
TRBJ1-3	-	-	TRBV7-9	TGTGCCAGCAGCTTAACGCCGGGAGGAAACACCATATATTTT	CASSLTPGGNTIYF
TRBJ2-1	-	-	TRBV7-2	TGTGCCAGCAGCTTCGGCCGGGAAGAGCAGTTCTTC	CASSFGREEQFF
TRBJ2-7	TRBD2	once	TRBV6-6	TGTGCCACCTCTCAGACCGCTAGCGGGGGGTCCTACGAGCAGTACTTC	CATSQTASGGSYEQYF
TRBJ1-1	-	once	TRBV6-5	TGTGCCAGCAGCACCGGGGGGGTCGCGAACACTGAAGCTTTCTTT	CASSTGGVANTEAFF
TRBJ2-5	-	-	TRBV29-1	TGCAGCGTTGACCAGGGAGGAGGGGAGACCCAGTACTTC	CSVDQGGGETQYF
TRBJ1-3	-	-	TRBV6-5	TGTGCCAGCAGTTCCACGACACTCTCTGGAAACACCATATATTTT	CASSSTTLSGNTIYF
TRBJ2-2	TRBD1	-	TRBV28	TGTGCCAGCAGTTTACTCGGGACAGGGGGCACCGGGGAGCTGTTTTTT	CASSLLGTGGTGELFF
TRBJ2-1	-	few	TRBV11-2	TGTGCCAGCAGCACACAGGGAGGGGGGATATACAATGAGCAGTTCTTC	CASSTQGGGIYNEQFF
TRBJ2-3	-	-	TRBV15	TGTGCCACCAGCAGAGACCGGACAGTCACAGATACGCAGTATTTT	CATSRDRTVTDTQYF
TRBJ2-2	-	-	TRBV2	TGTGCCAGCAGCCAGGGCAACACCGGGGAGCTGTTTTTT	CASSQGNTGELFF
TRBJ2-7	-	-	TRBV14	TGTGCCAGCAGCCCGACGAATCTGGACAGACGCGACGAGCAGTACTTC	CASSPTNLDRRDEQYF
TRBJ2-5	-	-	TRBV25-1	TGTGCCAGCAGTAGGCGAAGCGGGGAGACCCAGTACTTC	CASSRRSGETQYF
TRBJ2-5	TRBD1	-	TRBV9	TGTGCCAGCAGCGTAACAGGGGTCCAAGAGACCCAGTACTTC	CASSVTGVQETQYF
TRBJ2-2	-	-	TRBV7-2	TGTGCCAGCAGCCCGCGGGTCGGCGGGGAGCTGTTTTTT	CASSPRVGGELFF
TRBJ2-7	TRBD2	-	TRBV25-1	TGTGCCAGCATTAGGCTCTTCCTAGCGGGACCCGAGCAGTACTTC	CASIRLFLAGPEQYF
TRBJ2-7	-	few	TRBV4-1	TGCGCCAGCAGCCAAGACCCGGCGGGATCCTACGAGCAGTACTTC	CASSQDPAGSYEQYF
TRBJ2-7	TRBD2	-	TRBV28	TGTGCCAGCACCCTCGGGGGGGCCTTACGGGAGCAGTACTTC	CASTLGGALREQYF
TRBJ2-7	TRBD1	few	TRBV19	TGTGCCAGTAGTATAGTCCGGACAGGGATATACGAGCAGTACTTC	CASSIVRTGIYEQYF
TRBJ1-2	-	-	TRBV24-1	TGTGCCACCAGTGATTTGCGGCAGGGCCATGGCTACACCTTC	CATSDLRQGHGYTF
TRBJ2-1	TRBD1	-	TRBV12-3/TRBV12-4	TGTGCCAGCAGTTCAGGGGGCGCCGAGCAGTTCTTC	CASSSGGAEQFF
TRBJ2-5	TRBD2	-	TRBV11-3	TGTGCCAGCAGCGGGGCCGGCCGACTAGCGGGAGGGCTCGGAGAGACCCAGTACTTC	CASSGAGRLAGGLGETQYF
TRBJ2-7	-	-	TRBV7-9	TGTGCCAGCTCTATTCGTACCGGGAGCTACGAGCAGTACTTC	CASSIRTGSYEQYF
TRBJ2-7	TRBD2	-	TRBV6-6	TGTGCCAGCAGTAGGACTAGCGGGGACTCCTACGAGCAGTACTTC	CASSRTSGDSYEQYF
TRBJ2-1	-	-	TRBV13	TGTGCCAGCAGCCCCAGCCCTCTAGCGATACTCTACAATGAGCAGTTCTTC	CASSPSPLAILYNEQFF
TRBJ2-3	TRBD2	-	TRBV4-1	TGCGCCAGCAGCCCCCAGCCAATAGCGGGGGCTGCTAGCACAGATACGCAGTATTTT	CASSPQPIAGAASTDTQYF
TRBJ2-1	TRBD2	-	TRBV7-3	TGTGCCAGCAGCTTAGGTCTAGCGGGAGCGGGTGAGCAGTTCTTC	CASSLGLAGAGEQFF
TRBJ2-5	TRBD1	-	TRBV25-1	TGTGCCAGCAATAGACAGGGGGGCGAAGAGACCCAGTACTTC	CASNRQGGEETQYF
TRBJ1-1	-	-	TRBV7-2	TGTGCCAGCAGTCGCGGGGGGGGAGTGAACACTGAAGCTTTCTTT	CASSRGGGVNTEAFF
TRBJ1-3	-	-	TRBV27	TGTGCCAGCAGTTTATCAGGGGGTACTGGAAACACCATATATTTT	CASSLSGGTGNTIYF
TRBJ2-7	-	-	TRBV27	TGTGCCAGCAGGGGGGTTAGGGGGATCAGTTCATACGAGCAGTACTTC	CASRGVRGISSYEQYF
TRBJ1-5	-	-	TRBV9	TGTGCCAGCAGCACGGACTACAATCAGCCCCAGCATTTT	CASSTDYNQPQHF
TRBJ1-1	-	-	TRBV4-3	TGCGCCAGCAGCCAAATTACACAGGAACAGACTGAAGCTTTCTTT	CASSQITQEQTEAFF
TRBJ1-1	TRBD1	-	TRBV18	TGTGCCAGCTCAAATGGACAGGGAGGTCAGCACACTGAAGCTTTCTTT	CASSNGQGGQHTEAFF
TRBJ2-7	TRBD1	-	TRBV28	TGTGCCAGCAGTTTCGGGGCAGGGGGCAGCTACGAGCAGTACTTC	CASSFGAGGSYEQYF
TRBJ2-2	TRBD1	-	TRBV9	TGTGCCAGCAGCGTAGAGGGACAGGGGGCTTTTGGGGAGCTGTTTTTT	CASSVEGQGAFGELFF
TRBJ2-1	TRBD2	-	TRBV3-1/TRBV3-2	TGTGCCAGCAGCCTCATGGGGAGCGGGGGAAACAATGAGCAGTTCTTC	CASSLMGSGGNNEQFF
TRBJ2-1	TRBD2	-	TRBV7-6	TGTGCCAGCAGCGCTGGACTAGCGGGAGGACGTGAGCAGTTCTTC	CASSAGLAGGREQFF